Each of the 22 T cell receptor beta chains below was sequenced from the same sample in a study of blood T cell repertoires in COVID-19. The table came from immunoSEQ multiplex PCR; TCRdb's copy has only in-frame clones and leaves some out. Seen here are roughly 280,000 clones, almost 90% observed once, and the top ten hold approximately 10%. The material sequenced was peripheral blood. The receptors come from a woman aged 25 to 39 with COVID-19, enrolled during active disease.

J is TRBJ2-1 and V is TRBV24-1; the D is unclear. The CDR3 length is 15 residues. In germline, CDR1 is KGHDR, CDR2 SFDVKD. V lost 0 bases, J lost 7 bases, and 12 bases lay in between. CDR3 protein: CATSDLPLQRNEQFF. The CDR3 bases are TGTGCCACCAGTGATTTGCCGCTACAGAGAAATGAGCAGTTCTTC.

CDR3 amino acids: CASSPRGGSYNEQFF. The CDR3 region has the DNA TGTGCCAGCAGCCCGCGGGGGGGGAGCTACAATGAGCAGTTCTTC. The chain couples TRBV11-2 to TRBJ2-1, with 9 bases aligning to TRBD2. V was clipped by 5 bases and J by 3 bases; unmatched bases: 5. There are 15 residues in the CDR3. Looked up from germline, CDR1 is SGHAT and CDR2 is FQNNGV.

The genes are TRBV3-1 (or the pseudogene TRBV3-2) and TRBJ2-7; 7 nucleotides match TRBD2. The germline gives CDR1 LGHDT, CDR2 YNNKEL (reference sequence). V lost 0 bases to trimming and J lost 4 bases; unmatched junction nucleotides: 12. This CDR3 region has 17 residues. CDR3 sequence reads: CASSQDWGGTKRYEQYF. CDR3 nucleotide sequence: TGTGCCAGCAGCCAAGATTGGGGTGGGACTAAAAGATACGAGCAGTACTTC.

The chain joins TRBV5-1 to TRBJ1-4; no clear D. The germline V gene encodes CDR1 SGHRS and CDR2 YFSETQ. The germline V and J ends were trimmed by 7 bases and 7 bases, with 20 bases remaining between them. CDR3 length: 15 residues. The DNA of the CDR3 is TGCGCCAGCTCGGCGGGTCCCCAAGTAGGTGAAAAACTGTTTTTT. Translating gives CASSAGPQVGEKLFF.

The CDR3 coding sequence is TGCGCCAGCAGCCAAGAGAGGCTCCTGGGGAGTTCACCCCTCCACTTT. This sequence encodes CASSQERLLGSSPLHF. The rearrangement uses TRBV4-1 and TRBJ1-6, with D uncertain. Germline CDR1 is MGHRA and CDR2 is YSYEKL. The CDR3 loop spans 16 amino acids. V was shortened by 0 bases and J by 9 bases, with 15 bases between the two germline ends.

The rearrangement joins TRBV3-1 (or the pseudogene TRBV3-2) to TRBJ2-7; D is perhaps TRBD1 (5 bases). There are 12 residues in the CDR3. The germline CDR1 and CDR2 sequences are LGHDT and YNNKEL (reference sequence). V lost 0 bases, J lost 8 bases, and 8 bases lay in between. For the CDR3, the DNA is TGTGCCAGCAGCCAAGATAAGGACAAGCAGTACTTC. Amino acid sequence: CASSQDKDKQYF.

In DNA form, the CDR3 reads TGTGCCTGGAGTGTAACTCGGGGAGATAATTCACCCCTCCACTTT. Translating gives CAWSVTRGDNSPLHF. The gene calls are TRBV30 and TRBJ1-6; no reliable D call. V dropped 0 bases and J dropped 5 bases, with 11 bases sitting between them. Looked up from germline, CDR1 is GTSNPN and CDR2 is SVGIG (reference sequence). CDR3 length: 15 amino acids.

The chain combines TRBV5-6 with TRBJ1-5; no firm D call. V lost 4 bases, J lost 5 bases, and 16 bases lay in between. CDR1 and CDR2 from the germline V gene are SGHDT and YYEEEE. This CDR3 region has 15 residues. The CDR3 is CASSVGGFWDQPQHF. The DNA of the CDR3 is TGTGCCAGCAGCGTGGGAGGGTTCTGGGATCAGCCCCAGCATTTT.

The V call is TRBV6-2 or TRBV6-3, the J call TRBJ2-1; 9 positions match TRBD2. Trimming took 4 bases from V and 7 from J; bases not matched to a gene: 8. The V gene's germline CDR1 is MNHEY and CDR2 SVGEGT. This CDR3 is built from 15 residues. CDR3 amino acids: CASSFPAGGYNEQFF. The CDR3 nucleotides are TGTGCCAGCAGTTTCCCGGCGGGAGGGTATAATGAGCAGTTCTTC.

This clone came up a few times. The V and J genes are TRBV30 and TRBJ2-5, with 7 nucleotides matching TRBD1. The CDR3 has 15 residues. V was clipped by 0 bases and J by 1 base; unmatched bases: 5. Germline assignment: CDR1 GTSNPN and CDR2 SVGIG (reference sequence). This chain's CDR3 is CAWSVPTGIQETQYF. The CDR3 coding sequence is TGTGCCTGGAGTGTACCGACAGGGATCCAAGAGACCCAGTACTTC.

The chain carries TRBV24-1 and TRBJ2-7; tentative D call: TRBD1 (8 bases). Germline values: CDR1 KGHDR, CDR2 SFDVKD. V lost 4 bases to trimming and J lost 5 bases, with 14 bases between them. This CDR3 spans 14 amino acids. CDR3 bases: TGTGCCACCAGTGACCGGACAGGGAGGGACGAGCAGTACTTC. This codes for CATSDRTGRDEQYF.

This clone was detected only once. The chain uses TRBV6-5 and TRBJ1-5; the D gene is possibly TRBD1 (6 bases). Between the trimmed V and J ends, which lost 2 bases and 3 bases, there was a span of 11 bases. The CDR3 totals 15 residues. In germline, CDR1 is MNHEY, CDR2 SVGAGI. The CDR3 nucleotides are TGTGCCAGCAGTTACGCGGGGGGCGCCAATCAGCCCCAGCATTTT. Translation gives CASSYAGGANQPQHF.

The gene calls are TRBV6-5 and TRBJ2-7; maybe TRBD2 (6 bases). This CDR3 is 13 amino acids long. V lost 2 bases, J lost 5 bases, and 10 bases lay in between. The V gene's germline CDR1 is MNHEY and CDR2 SVGAGI. CDR3 nucleotides: TGTGCCAGCAGTTACAGCCGCGGGGACGAGCAGTACTTC. Its protein is CASSYSRGDEQYF.

V and J are TRBV29-1 and TRBJ2-1, with D maybe TRBD2 (5 bases). Trimming cost V 2 bases and J 9 bases, with 20 bases left between them. This CDR3 has 15 amino acids. Germline V gives CDR1 SQVTM, CDR2 ANQGSEA. The CDR3, as DNA: TGCAGCGTTGAATCGCGCGGACTCGGGTTTGGTGAGCAGTTCTTC. Amino acid sequence: CSVESRGLGFGEQFF.

This sequence joins TRBV7-9 and TRBJ2-1, with 9 bases fitting TRBD1. CDR3 length: 15 amino acids. The germline CDR1 and CDR2 sequences are SEHNR and FQNEAQ (reference sequence). Trimming at V came to 5 bases and at J to 9 bases, leaving 11 bases not matched to a gene. The CDR3 sequence is CASSPDRGLGIEQFF. For the CDR3, the DNA is TGTGCCAGCAGCCCGGACAGGGGCCTTGGGATTGAGCAGTTCTTC.

The J gene is TRBJ1-1, the V gene TRBV30; the D is unclear. This CDR3 has 11 residues. Germline V lookup: CDR1 GTSNPN, CDR2 SVGIG (reference sequence). V lost 3 bases and J lost 10, with 12 bases in between. CDR3 nucleotide sequence: TGTGCCTGGAGCTTGGCCCGAGGAGCTTTCTTT. This codes for CAWSLARGAFF.

This sequence joins TRBV4-3 and TRBJ2-5; 11 bases are shared with TRBD2. CDR1 and CDR2 (germline): LGHNA, YSLEER. V was clipped by 0 bases and J by 1 base; unmatched bases: 1. The CDR3 is made up of 16 amino acids. The CDR3 protein is CASSQEGLAGQETQYF. The CDR3 coding sequence is TGCGCCAGCAGCCAAGAAGGACTAGCGGGCCAAGAGACCCAGTACTTC.

The genes are TRBV6-2 or TRBV6-3 and TRBJ2-2; 7 nucleotides align to TRBD1. V shed 2 bases and J 3 bases; nucleotides not matched to a gene: 0. The CDR3 is 14 amino acids. Looked up from germline, CDR1 is MNHEY and CDR2 is SVGEGT. The CDR3 DNA follows: TGTGCCAGCAGTTACGGGACAGACACCGGGGAGCTGTTTTTT. It yields the protein CASSYGTDTGELFF.

The chain employs TRBV19 and TRBJ2-5, with 8 bases that match TRBD1. Germline loops: CDR1 LNHDA, CDR2 SQIVND (reference sequence). The ends lost 5 bases at V and 4 bases at J; junction bases unmatched: 9. This CDR3 is 15 amino acids long. The CDR3 here is CASSLTGTGLETQYF. For the CDR3, the DNA is TGTGCCAGTAGTCTTACCGGGACAGGTTTAGAGACCCAGTACTTC.

This rearrangement joins TRBV5-5 to TRBJ2-1; D is perhaps TRBD1 (6 bases). Between the trimmed V and J ends, which lost 5 bases and 2 bases, there was a span of 23 bases. This CDR3 comprises 18 residues. The V gene's germline CDR1 is SGHKS and CDR2 YYEKEE (reference sequence). The CDR3 sequence: CASRLRTPRDTTYNEQFF. In DNA, the CDR3 is TGTGCCAGCAGACTACGAACTCCACGGGACACCACCTACAATGAGCAGTTCTTC.

This rearrangement joins TRBV23-1 to TRBJ2-7, with a weak D call TRBD2 (5 bases). TRBV23-1 is given ORF status, its function remaining uncertain. CDR3 length: 19 amino acids. V shed 3 bases and J shed 2 bases, with 26 bases lying between them. For the CDR3, the DNA is TGCGCCAGCAGTCAGCCCTACGGCCCCATCACCGGGAACCCCTACGAGCAGTACTTC. Translation: CASSQPYGPITGNPYEQYF.

The chain carries TRBV2 and TRBJ2-3, with 13 bases fitting TRBD2. V was clipped by 2 bases and J by 6 bases; unmatched bases: 8. The CDR3 contains 17 residues. Germline loops: CDR1 SNHLY, CDR2 FYNNEI. The CDR3 is CASSERLAGGVGDTQYF. The CDR3 coding sequence is TGTGCCAGCAGTGAACGACTAGCGGGAGGAGTTGGGGATACGCAGTATTTT.